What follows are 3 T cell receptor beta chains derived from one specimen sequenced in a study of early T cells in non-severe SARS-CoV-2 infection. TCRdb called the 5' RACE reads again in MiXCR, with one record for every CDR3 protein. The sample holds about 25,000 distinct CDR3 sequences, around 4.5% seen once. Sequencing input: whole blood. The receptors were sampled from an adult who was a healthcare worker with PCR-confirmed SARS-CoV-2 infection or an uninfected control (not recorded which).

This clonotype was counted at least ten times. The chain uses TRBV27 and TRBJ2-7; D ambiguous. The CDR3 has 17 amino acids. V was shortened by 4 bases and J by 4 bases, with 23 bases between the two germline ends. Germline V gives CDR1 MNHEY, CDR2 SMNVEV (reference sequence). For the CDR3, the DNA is TGTGCCAGCAGTTCCCTTGACATGGGCACCGGTTGGTACGAGCAGTACTTC. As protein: CASSSLDMGTGWYEQYF.

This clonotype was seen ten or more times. CDR3 loop: CASSFEAGLDTQYF. The DNA of the CDR3 is TGTGCCAGCAGCTTCGAGGCCGGCTTGGATACGCAGTATTTT. V and J are TRBV7-3 and TRBJ2-3; no firm D call. The CDR3 length is 14 residues. Germline V gives CDR1 SGHTA, CDR2 FQGTGA. The germline V and J ends were trimmed by 3 bases and 6 bases, with 13 bases remaining between them.

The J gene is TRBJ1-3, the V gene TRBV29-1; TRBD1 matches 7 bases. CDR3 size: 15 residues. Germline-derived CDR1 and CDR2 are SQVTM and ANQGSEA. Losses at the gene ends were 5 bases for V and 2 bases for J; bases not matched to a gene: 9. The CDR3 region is CSVSSTGNPGNTIYF. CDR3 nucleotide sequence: TGCAGCGTTTCCTCGACAGGGAACCCTGGAAACACCATATATTTT.